This is a list of T cell receptor beta chains from one sample in a study of blood T cell repertoires in COVID-19. Clones were read by immunoSEQ multiplex PCR, and TCRdb kept only the in-frame ones, dropping some. Among about 12,000 clones listed, 70% to 75% were seen once. The source material was peripheral blood. These TCRs come from a human donor in a cohort sampled during active COVID-19. Each CDR3 is given with its conserved first and last residue. D genes are given only for firm matches. Size tells how often a clone was seen (once, few, many) or the class of an expanded clone, and some rows leave it out.

TRBJ1-1 TRBV11-1 few TRBD1 16 CASSLRDRGMNTEAFF TGTGCCAGCAGCTTAAGGGACAGGGGCATGAACACTGAAGCTTTCTTT
TRBJ1-4 TRBV7-9 . . 13 CASGGGQYEKLFF TGTGCCAGCGGCGGGGGGCAGTATGAAAAACTGTTTTTT
TRBJ2-3 TRBV6-1 . TRBD2 17 CASSEALASGGQDTQYF TGTGCCAGCAGTGAAGCGCTGGCTAGCGGGGGGCAAGATACGCAGTATTTT
TRBJ1-1 TRBV28 . TRBD1 17 CASSSQGAVPPNTEAFF TGTGCCAGCAGCTCTCAGGGGGCCGTACCACCCAACACTGAAGCTTTCTTT
TRBJ2-7 TRBV9 medium-sized TRBD2 15 CASSIFGTSGYEQYF TGTGCCAGCAGCATTTTCGGGACTAGCGGGTACGAGCAGTACTTC
TRBJ2-3 TRBV4-1 . TRBD1 14 CASSPQGAGDTQYF TGCGCCAGCAGCCCTCAGGGGGCCGGGGATACGCAGTATTTT
TRBJ2-7 TRBV5-1 . . 13 CASSYGGLYEQYF TGCGCCAGCAGTTATGGGGGCTTGTACGAGCAGTACTTC
TRBJ1-6 TRBV30 . TRBD1 12 CALGQGGSPLHF TGTGCCTTAGGACAGGGAGGCTCACCCCTCCACTTT
TRBJ2-3 TRBV7-3 . . 15 CASSLTGVGTDTQYF TGTGCCAGCAGCTTAACTGGTGTAGGCACAGATACGCAGTATTTT
TRBJ2-4 TRBV10-3 . . 15 CAISESGAAKNIQYF TGTGCCATCAGTGAGTCGGGGGCGGCCAAAAACATTCAGTACTTC
TRBJ2-1 TRBV7-8 . TRBD2 14 CASSRGLGRDEQFF TGTGCCAGCAGCCGTGGACTAGGAAGGGATGAGCAGTTCTTC
TRBJ2-3 TRBV2 . TRBD1 15 CASRRQGSRADTQYF TGTGCCAGCAGGCGACAGGGTAGTAGGGCAGATACGCAGTATTTT
TRBJ2-1 TRBV6-6 . TRBD2 15 CASSQGLAGYNEQFF TGTGCCAGCAGCCAAGGGCTAGCGGGGTACAATGAGCAGTTCTTC
TRBJ1-1 TRBV4-2 . TRBD1 16 CASSHSTGGMNTEAFF TGTGCCAGCAGCCATTCGACAGGGGGCATGAACACTGAAGCTTTCTTT
TRBJ2-7 TRBV30 . TRBD2 16 CAWSGGTSGTSYEQYF TGTGCCTGGAGTGGGGGGACTAGCGGGACCTCCTACGAGCAGTACTTC
TRBJ2-2 TRBV6-5 once TRBD2 15 CASARTSGSPGELFF TGTGCCAGCGCGCGGACTAGCGGGAGCCCCGGGGAGCTGTTTTTT
TRBJ2-7 TRBV13 . . 13 CASSPSRGWRQYF TGTGCCAGCAGCCCCTCGAGGGGGTGGAGGCAGTACTTC
TRBJ2-1 TRBV27 few TRBD2 21 CASSLSRGSGTLSRIPNEQFF TGTGCCAGCAGTTTATCCCGGGGTAGCGGGACCCTATCTCGTATTCCCAATGAGCAGTTCTTC
TRBJ2-7 TRBV7-2 . TRBD2 14 CASSVLAGAYEQYF TGTGCCAGCAGCGTACTAGCGGGAGCTTACGAGCAGTACTTC
TRBJ2-7 TRBV7-8 . . 13 CASSLALGSEQYF TGTGCCAGCAGCTTAGCGCTGGGGAGCGAGCAGTACTTC
TRBJ2-7 TRBV7-2 . . 14 CASSLASGEGEQYF TGTGCCAGCAGCTTAGCTAGCGGAGAGGGGGAGCAGTACTTC
TRBJ1-1 TRBV4-2 . . 15 CASSQGMGHASEAFF TGTGCCAGCAGCCAAGGAATGGGGCATGCTTCTGAAGCTTTCTTT
TRBJ2-7 TRBV7-8 . TRBD2 14 CASSWRGASYEQYF TGTGCCAGCAGCTGGCGGGGGGCCTCCTACGAGCAGTACTTC
TRBJ2-7 TRBV30 once . 13 CAWRGQTVHEQYF TGTGCCTGGAGGGGGCAGACAGTACACGAGCAGTACTTC
TRBJ2-5 TRBV6-6 . TRBD1 15 CASSYHGTAEETQYF TGTGCCAGCAGTTACCACGGGACAGCGGAAGAGACCCAGTACTTC
TRBJ1-1 TRBV6-5 . . 13 CASSPAVNTEAFF TGTGCCAGCAGTCCCGCAGTGAACACTGAAGCTTTCTTT
TRBJ2-1 TRBV20-1 . TRBD2 16 CSASPAGGSSYNEQFF TGCAGTGCTAGTCCCGCGGGGGGGAGCTCCTACAATGAGCAGTTCTTC
TRBJ2-5 TRBV28 . . 11 CASTGQETQYF TGTGCCTCGACGGGCCAAGAGACCCAGTACTTC